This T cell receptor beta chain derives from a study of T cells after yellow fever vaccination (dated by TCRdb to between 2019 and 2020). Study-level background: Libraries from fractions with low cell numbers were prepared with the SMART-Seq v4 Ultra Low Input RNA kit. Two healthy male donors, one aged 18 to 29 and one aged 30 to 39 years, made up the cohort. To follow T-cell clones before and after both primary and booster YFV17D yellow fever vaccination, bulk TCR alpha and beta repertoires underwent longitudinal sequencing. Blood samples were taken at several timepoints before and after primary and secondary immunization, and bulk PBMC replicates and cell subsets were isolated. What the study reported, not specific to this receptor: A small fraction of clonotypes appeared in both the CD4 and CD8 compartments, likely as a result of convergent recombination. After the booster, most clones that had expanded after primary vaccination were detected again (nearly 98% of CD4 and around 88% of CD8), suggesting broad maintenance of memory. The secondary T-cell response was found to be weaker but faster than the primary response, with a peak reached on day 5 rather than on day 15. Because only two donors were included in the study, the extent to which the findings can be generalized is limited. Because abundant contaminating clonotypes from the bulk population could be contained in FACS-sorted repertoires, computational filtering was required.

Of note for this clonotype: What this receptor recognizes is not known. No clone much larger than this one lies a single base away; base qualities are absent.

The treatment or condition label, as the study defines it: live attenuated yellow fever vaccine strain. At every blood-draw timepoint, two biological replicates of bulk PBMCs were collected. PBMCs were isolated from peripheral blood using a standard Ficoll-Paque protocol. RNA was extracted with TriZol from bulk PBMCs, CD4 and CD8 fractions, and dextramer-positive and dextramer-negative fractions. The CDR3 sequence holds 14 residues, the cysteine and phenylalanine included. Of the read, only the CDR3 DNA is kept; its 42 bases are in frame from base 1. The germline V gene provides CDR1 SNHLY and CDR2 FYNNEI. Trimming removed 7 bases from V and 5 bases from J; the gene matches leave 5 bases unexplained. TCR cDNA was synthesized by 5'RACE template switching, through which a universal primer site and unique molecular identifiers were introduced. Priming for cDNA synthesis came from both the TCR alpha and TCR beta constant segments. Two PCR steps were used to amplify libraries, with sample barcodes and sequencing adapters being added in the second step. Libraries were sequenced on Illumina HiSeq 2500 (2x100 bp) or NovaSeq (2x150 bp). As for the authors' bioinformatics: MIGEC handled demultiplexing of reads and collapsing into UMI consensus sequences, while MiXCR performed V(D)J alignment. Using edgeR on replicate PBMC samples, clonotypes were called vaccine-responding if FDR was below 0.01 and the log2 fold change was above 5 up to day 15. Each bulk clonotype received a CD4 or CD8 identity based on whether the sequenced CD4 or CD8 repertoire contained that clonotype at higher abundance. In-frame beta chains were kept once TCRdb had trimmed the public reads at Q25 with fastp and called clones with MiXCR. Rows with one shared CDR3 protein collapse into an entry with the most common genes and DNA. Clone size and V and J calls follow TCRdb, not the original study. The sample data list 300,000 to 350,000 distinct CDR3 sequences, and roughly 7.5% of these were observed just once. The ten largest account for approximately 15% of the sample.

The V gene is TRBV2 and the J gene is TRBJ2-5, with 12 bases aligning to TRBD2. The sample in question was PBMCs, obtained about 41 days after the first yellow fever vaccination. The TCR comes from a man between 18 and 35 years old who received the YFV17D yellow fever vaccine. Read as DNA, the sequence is TGTGCCAGCAAGACTAGCGGGGGAGGTGAGACCCAGTACTTC. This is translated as CASKTSGGGETQYF.